The clone carrying this T cell receptor beta chain turned up a few times. TCRdb fed the PCR reads into MiXCR, producing one record per CDR3 protein. The sample has about 640,000 distinct CDR3 sequences, about 20% seen once; the top ten hold roughly 0.83%. The CDR3 has 15 amino acids. CDR1 and CDR2 (germline): LNHDA, SQIVND (reference sequence). V was shortened by 3 bases and J by 7 bases, with 19 bases between the two germline ends. These data are taken from a study of molecular identifiers for immune sequencing clone quantification. This TCR came from a human donor in good health. Some libraries in this study had Jurkat cell RNA spiked in. Input material: naive CD8+ T cells from blood, with Jurkat cell RNA spiked in. Subset meaning: FACS-sorted CD8+CD4-CCR7+CD45RA+ naive T cells. This chain links TRBV19 with TRBJ2-7; D unclear. CDR3 in DNA: TGTGCCAGTAGTATCGGTAGCAGATCCATTGGAGAGCAGTACTTC. This encodes CASSIGSRSIGEQYF.